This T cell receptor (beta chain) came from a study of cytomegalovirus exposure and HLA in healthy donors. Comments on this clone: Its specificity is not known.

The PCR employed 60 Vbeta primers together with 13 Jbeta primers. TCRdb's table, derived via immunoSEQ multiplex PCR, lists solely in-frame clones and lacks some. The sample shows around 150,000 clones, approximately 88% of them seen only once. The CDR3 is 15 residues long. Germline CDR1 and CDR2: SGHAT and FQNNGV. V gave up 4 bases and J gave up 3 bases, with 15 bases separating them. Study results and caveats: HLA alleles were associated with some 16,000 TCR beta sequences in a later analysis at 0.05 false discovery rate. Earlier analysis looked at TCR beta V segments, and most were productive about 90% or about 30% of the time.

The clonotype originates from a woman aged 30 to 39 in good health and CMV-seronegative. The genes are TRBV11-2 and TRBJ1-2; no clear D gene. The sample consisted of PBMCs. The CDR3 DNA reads TGTGCCAGCAGCTCCCCGGGCCGGAGGGACTATGGCTACACCTTC. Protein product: CASSSPGRRDYGYTF.